Listed here is a single T cell receptor (beta chain). The data belong to a study of blood T cell repertoires in COVID-19. The CDR3 extends over 13 amino acids. Trimming stripped 4 bases from V and 2 bases from J, with 8 bases between. Germline V gene data show CDR1 as SGHNT and CDR2 as YYREEE (reference sequence). Assay used: immunoSEQ multiplex PCR; TCRdb lists only in-frame clones, some missing. The table lists around 440,000 clones, approximately 89% of them singletons. V and J are TRBV5-4 and TRBJ2-3; no reliable D call. The sequencing sample was made of peripheral blood. The sequence came from a woman between 45 and 60 years old with COVID-19, enrolled during active disease. The CDR3 nucleotides are TGTGCCAGCAGCACTAAAGACACAGATACGCAGTATTTT. Its protein is CASSTKDTDTQYF.